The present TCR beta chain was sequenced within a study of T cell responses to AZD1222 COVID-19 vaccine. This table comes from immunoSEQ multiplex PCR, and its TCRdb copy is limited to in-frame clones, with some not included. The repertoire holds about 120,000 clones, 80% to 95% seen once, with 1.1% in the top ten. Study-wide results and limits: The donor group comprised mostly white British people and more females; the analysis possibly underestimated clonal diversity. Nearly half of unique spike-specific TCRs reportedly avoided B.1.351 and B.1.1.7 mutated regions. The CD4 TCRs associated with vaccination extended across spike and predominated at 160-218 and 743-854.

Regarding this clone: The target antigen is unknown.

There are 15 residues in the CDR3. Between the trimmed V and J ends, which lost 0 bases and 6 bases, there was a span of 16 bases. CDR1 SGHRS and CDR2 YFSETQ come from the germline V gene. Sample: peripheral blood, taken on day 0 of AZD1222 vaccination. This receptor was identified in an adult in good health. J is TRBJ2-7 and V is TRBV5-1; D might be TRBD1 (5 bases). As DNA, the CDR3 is TGCGCCAGCAGCTTGGCCAGTGACAGCGCTTCCGAGCAGTACTTC. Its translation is CASSLASDSASEQYF.